This T cell receptor (beta chain) comes out of a study of Graves' ophthalmopathy and Graves' hyperthyroidism. PBMCs were isolated by Ficoll-Paque density gradient centrifugation, using more than 8.5 ml of fresh peripheral blood as the starting material. This clonotype was recorded at least ten times. RNA transcripts yielded amplified TCR beta CDR3 regions. The library came from an HTBI-primed first-round RT-PCR and a second-round multiplex PCR. TCRdb redid the calling of the multiplex PCR reads with MiXCR, one entry per CDR3 protein. The sample has about 200,000 distinct CDR3 sequences; approximately 29% are singletons. The source material was peripheral blood. The source is a middle-aged man with Graves' ophthalmopathy.

The CDR3 DNA reads as TGTGCCAGCAGTTTGATTGGGGGCGGGGAGCTGTTTTTT. It yields the protein CASSLIGGGELFF. This sequence joins TRBV27 and TRBJ2-2, with D perhaps assigned TRBD1 or TRBD2 (5 bases each). CDR1 and CDR2 (germline): MNHEY, SMNVEV (reference sequence). The CDR3 consists of 13 residues. Trimming took 3 bases from V and 7 from J, leaving 9 bases between them.